Shown below are 31 T cell receptor beta chains from a single sample sequenced in a study of vaccination effects on CD4 cells after COVID-19. Sequencing in the ViraFEST assay came after antigen-specific CD4+ T cells had been expanded with viral peptide pools, which were used to stimulate PBMC. Once cultured for nine to ten days, the cells underwent separation to obtain CD4+ T cells. Nucleocapsid antibody tests were negative, and the vaccine recipients had no prior SARS-CoV-2 infection. These receptors' targets are unknown. Clones were read by immunoSEQ multiplex PCR, and TCRdb kept only the in-frame ones, dropping some. The profile shows more than 40,000 clones, 77% of them singletons. The sequencing here drew on CD4+ T cells from PBMCs cultured with HCoV-NL63 spike peptides, taken before COVID-19 vaccination. The receptors derive from a human donor who received a COVID-19 vaccine.

The chain links TRBV9 to TRBJ1-6; 8 bases are shared with TRBD1. The V gene's germline CDR1 is SGDLS and CDR2 YYNGEE. The CDR3 loop spans 15 amino acids. With 2 bases clipped from V and 9 bases from J, the junction kept 7 bases outside the gene matches. CDR3 in amino acids: CASSVDRGLGSPLHF. The CDR3 nucleotides are TGTGCCAGCAGCGTCGACAGGGGTTTAGGTTCACCCCTCCACTTT.

The chain links TRBV7-2 to TRBJ1-2, with a tentative D call TRBD1 (5 bases). The length of the CDR3 is 15 residues. Germline assignment: CDR1 SGHTA and CDR2 FQGNSA. The V gene lost 4 bases and the J gene lost 8 bases, with 20 bases spanning the gap. Here the CDR3 DNA reads TGTGCCAGCAGCTCTGAATCGGGACGGGGCGGGGGCTACACCTTC. Its translation: CASSSESGRGGGYTF.

The chain uses TRBV5-1 and TRBJ1-6; D possibly corresponds to TRBD1 (5 bases). Trimming took off 2 bases at V and 5 bases at J, with 8 bases between the two ends. CDR3 length: 14 residues. Germline CDR1 SGHRS, CDR2 YFSETQ. In DNA form, the CDR3 reads TGCGCCAGCAGCTTCGGGACCAATAATTCACCCCTCCACTTT. Protein product: CASSFGTNNSPLHF.

This chain joins TRBV5-1 and TRBJ1-2, with D possibly being TRBD1 (6 bases). The CDR3 runs 15 residues. V lost 4 bases to trimming and J lost 0 bases, with 13 bases between them. Germline CDR1 is SGHRS and CDR2 is YFSETQ. The CDR3 bases are TGCGCCAGCAGCCCCCTTACAGGGACTAACTATGGCTACACCTTC. Residues: CASSPLTGTNYGYTF. Using reference TRBV5-1 and TRBJ1-2 for the parts outside the CDR3, the full variable domain is KAGVTQTPRYLIKTRGQQVTLSCSPISGHRSVSWYQQTPGQGLQFLFEYFSETQRNKGNFPGRFSGRQFSNSRSEMNVSTLELGDSALYLCASSPLTGTNYGYTFGSGTRLTVV.

This clone was recorded once. The V gene is TRBV10-3, the J gene TRBJ1-3, with 7 bases identical to TRBD1. J lost 0 bases, V lost 11 bases, and 7 bases had no gene match. This CDR3 has 14 amino acids. Germline V gene sequence: CDR1 ENHRY, CDR2 SYGVKD. The CDR3 DNA is TGTGCCCAGGGGGGGGAGAGCTCTGGAAACACCATATATTTT. Residues: CAQGGESSGNTIYF.

The gene calls are TRBV6-4 and TRBJ2-5; TRBD2 matches 11 bases. The CDR3 runs to 17 residues. Germline loops: CDR1 MRHNA, CDR2 SNTAGT. V was clipped by 5 bases and J by 3 bases; unmatched bases: 11. The CDR3 DNA is TGTGCCAGCAGTTCCTCTAGCGGGGGGACTGAAAAAGAGACCCAGTACTTC. Its translation: CASSSSSGGTEKETQYF.

This clone was seen only once. The V and J genes are TRBV24-1 and TRBJ2-1; 8 bases are a match to TRBD2. V shed 9 bases and J 4 bases; nucleotides not matched to a gene: 7. The length of the CDR3 is 14 residues. CDR1 is KGHDR, CDR2 SFDVKD, per germline. DNA for the CDR3: TGTGCCACCTTTCCGGGGGGGATTTACAATGAGCAGTTCTTC. Residues: CATFPGGIYNEQFF.

The chain uses TRBV16 and TRBJ2-1; 10 bases align to TRBD2. Germline loops: CDR1 KGHSY, CDR2 FQNENV. The V gene end was trimmed by 2 bases and the J gene end by 8 bases; junction bases not matched to a gene: 6. This CDR3 is 15 amino acids long. CDR3 region: CASSQKRGGQDEQFF. CDR3 in DNA: TGTGCCAGCAGCCAAAAGCGGGGGGGCCAGGATGAGCAGTTCTTC.

V usage is TRBV12-5 and J usage is TRBJ1-2; D gene ambiguous. In germline, CDR1 is LGHNT, CDR2 FRNRAP. This CDR3 spans 13 amino acids. The ends were cut back, 3 bases at V and 2 bases at J, with 7 bases in the middle. CDR3 nucleotide sequence: TGTGCTAGTGGTTTAGCCGAAAACTATGGCTACACCTTC. Translated: CASGLAENYGYTF.

This rearrangement joins TRBV11-2 to TRBJ2-7; a possible D gene is TRBD1 (5 bases). Germline CDR1 and CDR2: SGHAT and FQNNGV. Trimming took off 1 base at V and 4 bases at J, with 5 bases between the two ends. The CDR3 is 12 amino acids. The CDR3 is CASSLAGYEQYV. The CDR3, as DNA: TGTGCCAGCAGCTTAGCAGGGTACGAGCAGTACGTC.

This chain links TRBV6-6 with TRBJ1-5, with D tentatively TRBD1 (5 bases). V was shortened by 5 bases and J by 4 bases, with 12 bases between the two germline ends. Per germline, CDR1 MNHNY and CDR2 SVGAGI (reference sequence). CDR3 length: 14 residues. The CDR3 nucleotides are TGTGCCAGCAGTCCAAGGGACGGGAATCAGCCCCAGCATTTT. Translation: CASSPRDGNQPQHF.

The rearrangement links TRBV11-3 to TRBJ1-6; D uncertain. Germline V gene data show CDR1 as SGHNT and CDR2 as YENEEA. Trimming pared 2 bases from V and 4 bases from J, leaving 9 bases between. The CDR3 extends over 15 amino acids. CDR3: CASSLFRGYNSPLHF. CDR3 nucleotide sequence: TGTGCCAGCAGCTTATTCCGGGGTTATAATTCACCCCTCCACTTT.

The chain carries TRBV3-1 (or the pseudogene TRBV3-2) and TRBJ2-5; 11 bases match TRBD2. The CDR3 runs 18 residues. The germline V gene has CDR1 LGHDT and CDR2 YNNKEL (reference sequence). J lost 2 bases, V lost 4 bases, and 12 bases had no gene match. The chain's CDR3 is CASSPITGLADKQETQYF. The CDR3 DNA sequence: TGTGCCAGCAGCCCCATAACGGGACTAGCGGACAAACAAGAGACCCAGTACTTC.

This clone was recorded a few times. This chain links TRBV5-8 with TRBJ2-6, with D tentatively TRBD1 (6 bases). The CDR3 is 15 residues long. CDR1 SGHTS and CDR2 YDEGEE come from the germline V gene. Trimming removed 2 bases at V and 2 bases at J, with 8 bases between. CDR3 residues: CASSLQGPGANVLTF. The CDR3 nucleotides read TGTGCCAGCAGCTTACAGGGCCCTGGGGCCAACGTCCTGACTTTC.

The chain recombines TRBV7-2 with TRBJ2-2; 12 bases match TRBD2. This CDR3 has 17 amino acids. Per germline, CDR1 SGHTA and CDR2 FQGNSA. V lost 5 bases and J lost 5; bases outside the gene matches: 9. This CDR3 reads CASSLPGLAGGTGELFF. CDR3 sequence (DNA): TGTGCCAGCAGCCTCCCTGGGCTAGCGGGGGGGACCGGGGAGCTGTTTTTT. Full variable domain (outside the CDR3, taken from reference TRBV7-2 and TRBJ2-2): GAGVSQSPSNKVTEKGKDVELRCDPISGHTALYWYRQSLGQGLEFLIYFQGNSAPDKSGLPSDRFSAERTGGSVSTLTIQRTQQEDSAVYLCASSLPGLAGGTGELFFGEGSRLTVL.

The V gene is TRBV5-1, the J gene TRBJ2-3; TRBD1 might be the D (6 bases). Trimming removed 1 base at V and 6 bases at J, with 18 bases between. The CDR3 extends over 16 amino acids. The germline gives CDR1 SGHRS, CDR2 YFSETQ. The CDR3 reads CASSLTAGAGTDTQYF. For the CDR3, the DNA is TGCGCCAGCAGCTTGACGGCAGGGGCAGGTACGGATACGCAGTATTTT.

The gene calls are TRBV5-1 and TRBJ1-1; 8 bases agree with TRBD1. Germline CDR1 reads SGHRS; CDR2 reads YFSETQ. The trim removed 3 bases at V and 10 bases at J, leaving 8 bases unmatched. The CDR3 totals 13 residues. CDR3 DNA: TGCGCCAGCAGCTCGGGGGGTGACAGGGGAGCTTTCTTT. Amino acids: CASSSGGDRGAFF. Together with reference TRBV5-1 and TRBJ1-1, the CDR3 gives the full variable domain: KAGVTQTPRYLIKTRGQQVTLSCSPISGHRSVSWYQQTPGQGLQFLFEYFSETQRNKGNFPGRFSGRQFSNSRSEMNVSTLELGDSALYLCASSSGGDRGAFFGQGTRLTVV.

The chain joins TRBV18 to TRBJ1-5; D remains ambiguous. Germline V lookup: CDR1 KGHSH, CDR2 LQKENI. This CDR3 is 16 amino acids long. V was trimmed by 1 base and J by 1 base, leaving 11 bases between them. CDR3 bases: TGTGCCAGCTCACCACTGAACTCAGTAAGCAATCAGCCCCAGCATTTT. Encoded protein: CASSPLNSVSNQPQHF.

The chain has TRBV3-1 (or the pseudogene TRBV3-2) and TRBJ1-5; TRBD1 aligns across 7 bases. In germline, CDR1 is LGHDT, CDR2 YNNKEL (reference sequence). CDR3 length: 16 amino acids. After removal of 4 bases from V and 3 bases from J, the junction contained 9 bases not matched to a gene. The CDR3 loop is CASSPRDSITNQPQHF. The CDR3 DNA is TGTGCCAGCAGCCCCCGGGACAGCATTACCAATCAGCCCCAGCATTTT.

V and J are TRBV12-2 and TRBJ1-2; TRBD1 reflects the table's D call only, with no check against the DNA. TRBV12-2 corresponds to a pseudogene. The CDR3 runs to 13 residues. The DNA for the CDR3 is TGTGCAAGTCGCTCAGAGGACACAGGAGGCTACACCTTC. Its translation: CASRSEDTGGYTF.

The gene calls are TRBV6-2 or TRBV6-3 and TRBJ2-7, with D tentatively TRBD1 (6 bases). V was clipped by 5 bases and J by 6 bases, with 17 bases between them. The length of the CDR3 is 14 residues. Germline CDR1 is MNHEY and CDR2 is SVGEGT. This CDR3 is CASSGTGKGREQYV. The CDR3 DNA reads TGTGCCAGCAGTGGTACAGGGAAGGGGCGCGAGCAGTACGTC.

The genes are TRBV18 and TRBJ2-1; 7 nucleotides match TRBD1. V shed 0 bases and J 6 bases; nucleotides not matched to a gene: 2. The CDR3 length is 14 residues. From germline, CDR1 is KGHSH and CDR2 LQKENI. The CDR3: CASSPPAGGNEQFF. The CDR3 bases are TGTGCCAGCTCACCACCTGCAGGGGGCAATGAGCAGTTCTTC.

V usage is TRBV5-1 and J usage is TRBJ2-1; tentatively, D is TRBD2 (7 bases). CDR1 SGHRS and CDR2 YFSETQ come from the germline V gene. The CDR3 runs 17 residues. V was trimmed by 0 bases and J by 4 bases, leaving 17 bases between them. The CDR3 DNA is TGCGCCAGCAGCTTGGATGGGGCGGGGGCCATGTACAATGAGCAGTTCTTC. Translated: CASSLDGAGAMYNEQFF.

The chain combines TRBV6-4 with TRBJ1-4, with TRBD1 identical over 7 bases. Germline CDR1 and CDR2: MRHNA and SNTAGT. The CDR3 is 17 amino acids. Trimming at V came to 5 bases and at J to 4 bases, leaving 13 bases not matched to a gene. The CDR3: CASSRPATGNHNEKLFF. The CDR3 coding sequence is TGTGCCAGCAGTCGCCCCGCGACAGGGAACCATAATGAAAAACTGTTTTTT.

V is TRBV27 and J is TRBJ2-2; 11 positions match TRBD2. The CDR3 is made up of 15 amino acids. The V gene end was trimmed by 5 bases and the J gene end by 2 bases; junction bases not matched to a gene: 1. CDR1 and CDR2 (germline): MNHEY, SMNVEV (reference sequence). The CDR3: CASSLAGGNTGELFF. CDR3 DNA: TGTGCCAGCAGTCTAGCGGGAGGCAACACCGGGGAGCTGTTTTTT.

The chain links TRBV5-1 to TRBJ2-7, with no clear D. Trimming removed 0 bases at V and 2 bases at J, with 6 bases between. Germline CDR1 reads SGHRS; CDR2 reads YFSETQ. This CDR3 has 13 residues. The CDR3 DNA reads TGCGCCAGCAGCTTGGGAGAGGCCTACGAGCAGTACGTC. This translates into CASSLGEAYEQYV.

This clone came up a few times. This chain joins TRBV7-3 and TRBJ2-1; the D call may be TRBD1 or TRBD2 (5 bases each). Looked up from germline, CDR1 is SGHTA and CDR2 is FQGTGA. Deletions cut 1 base from V and 7 bases from J, with 11 bases between. CDR3 size: 14 residues. CDR3 nucleotides: TGTGCCAGCAGCTTAAGTGGGGGAATGAATGAGCAGTTCTTC. Its translation: CASSLSGGMNEQFF.

The chain uses TRBV30 and TRBJ1-2, with D uncertain. V was shortened by 2 bases and J by 2 bases, with 9 bases between the two germline ends. This CDR3 has 13 amino acids. The germline V gene has CDR1 GTSNPN and CDR2 SVGIG (reference sequence). CDR3 nucleotide sequence: TGTGCCTGGAGTAGCCCGCCGAACTATGGCTACACCTTC. Amino acid sequence: CAWSSPPNYGYTF.

The chain uses TRBV21-1 and TRBJ2-5; the D segment call TRBD1 is taken from the table without a DNA check. TRBV21-1 is labeled a pseudogene. The CDR3 runs 14 residues. In nucleotides, the CDR3 is TGTGCCAGCAGCAAAGTTACAGGGTGGGAGACCCAGTACTTC. It yields the protein CASSKVTGWETQYF.

This clone occurred once. The rearrangement joins TRBV5-1 to TRBJ1-2, with D hard to call. Germline V lookup: CDR1 SGHRS, CDR2 YFSETQ. The CDR3 sequence is 11 residues long. V lost 5 bases to trimming and J lost 10 bases, with 12 bases between them. CDR3 protein: CASRLGSVYTF. For the CDR3, the DNA is TGCGCCAGCAGGCTTGGGTCTGTCTACACCTTC.

V and J are TRBV6-5 and TRBJ1-1; a weak D match, TRBD1 (6 bases). Trimming pared 2 bases from V and 0 bases from J, leaving 7 bases between. Germline-derived CDR1 and CDR2 are MNHEY and SVGAGI. This CDR3 region has 14 residues. The CDR3: CASSYGQLNTEAFF. CDR3 sequence (DNA): TGTGCCAGCAGTTACGGACAGCTGAACACTGAAGCTTTCTTT.